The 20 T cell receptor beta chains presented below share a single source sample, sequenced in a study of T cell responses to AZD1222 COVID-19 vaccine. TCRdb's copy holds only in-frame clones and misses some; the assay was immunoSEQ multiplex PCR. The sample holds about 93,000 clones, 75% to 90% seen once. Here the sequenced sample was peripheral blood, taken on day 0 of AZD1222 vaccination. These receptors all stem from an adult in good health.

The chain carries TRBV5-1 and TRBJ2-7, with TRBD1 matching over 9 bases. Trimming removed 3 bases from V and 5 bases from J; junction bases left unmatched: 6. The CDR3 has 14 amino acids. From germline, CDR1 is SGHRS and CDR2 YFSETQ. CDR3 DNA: TGCGCCAGCAGCTCCGGGACAGGGATACACGAGCAGTACTTC. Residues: CASSSGTGIHEQYF.

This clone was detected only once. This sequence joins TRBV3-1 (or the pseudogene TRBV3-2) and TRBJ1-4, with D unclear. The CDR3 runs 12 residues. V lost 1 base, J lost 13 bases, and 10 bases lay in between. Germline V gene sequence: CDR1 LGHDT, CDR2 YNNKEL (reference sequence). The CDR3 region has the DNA TGTGCCAGCAGCCAAGCGTCTCGTTCACTGTTTTTT. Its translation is CASSQASRSLFF.

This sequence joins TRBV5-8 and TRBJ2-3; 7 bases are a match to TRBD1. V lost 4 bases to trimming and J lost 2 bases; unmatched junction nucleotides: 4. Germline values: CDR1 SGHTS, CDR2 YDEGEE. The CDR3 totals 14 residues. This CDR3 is CASSTGQITDTQYF. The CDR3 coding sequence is TGTGCCAGCAGCACGGGACAGATCACAGATACGCAGTATTTT.

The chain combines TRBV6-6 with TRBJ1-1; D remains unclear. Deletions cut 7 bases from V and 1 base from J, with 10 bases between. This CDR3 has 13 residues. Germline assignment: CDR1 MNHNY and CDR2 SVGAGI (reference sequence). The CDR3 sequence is CASNLVRNTEAFF. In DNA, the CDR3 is TGTGCCAGCAACCTTGTTAGGAACACTGAAGCTTTCTTT.

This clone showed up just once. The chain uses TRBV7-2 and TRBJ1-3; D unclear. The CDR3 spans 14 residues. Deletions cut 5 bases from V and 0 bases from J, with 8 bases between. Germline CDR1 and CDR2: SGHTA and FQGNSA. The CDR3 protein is CASSPGLSGNTIYF. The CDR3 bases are TGTGCCAGCAGCCCCGGACTCTCTGGAAACACCATATATTTT.

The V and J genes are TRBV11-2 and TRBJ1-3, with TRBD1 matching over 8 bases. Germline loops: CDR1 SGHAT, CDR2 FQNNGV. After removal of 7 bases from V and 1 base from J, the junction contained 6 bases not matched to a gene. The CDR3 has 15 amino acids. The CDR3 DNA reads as TGTGCCAGCAACGGACAGGGAAAATCTGGAAACACCATATATTTT. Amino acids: CASNGQGKSGNTIYF.

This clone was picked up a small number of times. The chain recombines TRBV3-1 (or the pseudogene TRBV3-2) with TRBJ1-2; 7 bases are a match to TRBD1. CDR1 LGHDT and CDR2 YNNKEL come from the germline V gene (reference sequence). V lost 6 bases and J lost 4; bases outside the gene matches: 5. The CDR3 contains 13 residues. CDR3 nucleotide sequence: TGTGCCAGCAGTCGACAGGGTGGCTATGGCTACACCTTC. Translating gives CASSRQGGYGYTF.

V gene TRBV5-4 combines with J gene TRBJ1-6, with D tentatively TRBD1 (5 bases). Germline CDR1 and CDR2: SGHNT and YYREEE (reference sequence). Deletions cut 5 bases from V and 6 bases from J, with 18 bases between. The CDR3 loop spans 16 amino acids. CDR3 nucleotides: TGTGCCAGCAGTTTTGGGTCGGGGGGTGGTAATTCACCCCTCCACTTT. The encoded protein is CASSFGSGGGNSPLHF.

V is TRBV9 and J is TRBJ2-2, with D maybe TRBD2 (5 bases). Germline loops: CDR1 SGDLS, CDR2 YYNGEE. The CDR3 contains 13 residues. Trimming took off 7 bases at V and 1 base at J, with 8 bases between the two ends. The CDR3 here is CASERRNTGELFF. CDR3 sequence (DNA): TGTGCCAGCGAGCGGAGGAACACCGGGGAGCTGTTTTTT.

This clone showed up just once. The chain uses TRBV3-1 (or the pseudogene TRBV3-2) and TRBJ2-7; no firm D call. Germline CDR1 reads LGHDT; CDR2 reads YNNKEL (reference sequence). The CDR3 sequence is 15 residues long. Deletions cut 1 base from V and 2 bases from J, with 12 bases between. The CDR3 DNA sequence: TGTGCCAGCAGCCAAGGTCAGGCCTATACCTACGAGCAGTACTTC. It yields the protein CASSQGQAYTYEQYF.

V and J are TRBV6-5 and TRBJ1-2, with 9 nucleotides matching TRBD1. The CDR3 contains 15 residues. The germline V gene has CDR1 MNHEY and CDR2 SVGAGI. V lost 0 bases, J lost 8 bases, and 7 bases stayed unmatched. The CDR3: CASSYSPGTGQGYTF. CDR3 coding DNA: TGTGCCAGCAGTTACTCGCCAGGGACAGGGCAAGGCTACACCTTC.

DNA for the CDR3: TGTGCCAGCAGCCAAGTCCCTATTACGCAGTATTTT. It specifies CASSQVPITQYF. This sequence joins TRBV3-1 (or the pseudogene TRBV3-2) and TRBJ2-3; the D is unclear. The CDR3 is 12 residues long. CDR1 LGHDT and CDR2 YNNKEL come from the germline V gene (reference sequence). V was trimmed by 1 base and J by 8 bases, leaving 7 bases between them.

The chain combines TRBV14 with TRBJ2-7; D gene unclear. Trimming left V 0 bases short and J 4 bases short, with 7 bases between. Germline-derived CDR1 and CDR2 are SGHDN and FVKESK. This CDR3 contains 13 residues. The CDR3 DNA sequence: TGTGCCAGCAGCCAAGATGGTCATTACGAGCAGTACTTC. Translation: CASSQDGHYEQYF.

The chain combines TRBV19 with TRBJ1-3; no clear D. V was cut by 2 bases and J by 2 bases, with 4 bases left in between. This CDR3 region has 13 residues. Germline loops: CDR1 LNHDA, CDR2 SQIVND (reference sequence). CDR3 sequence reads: CASSILTGNTIYF. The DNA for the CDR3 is TGTGCCAGTAGTATACTAACTGGAAACACCATATATTTT. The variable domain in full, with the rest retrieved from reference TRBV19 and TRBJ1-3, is DGGITQSPKYLFRKEGQNVTLSCEQNLNHDAMYWYRQDPGQGLRLIYYSQIVNDFQKGDIAEGYSVSREKKESFPLTVTSAQKNPTAFYLCASSILTGNTIYFGEGSWLTVV.

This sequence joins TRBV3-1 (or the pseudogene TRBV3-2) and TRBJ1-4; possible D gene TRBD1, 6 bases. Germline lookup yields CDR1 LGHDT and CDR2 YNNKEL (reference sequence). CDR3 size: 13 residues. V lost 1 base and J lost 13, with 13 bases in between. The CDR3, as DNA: TGTGCCAGCAGCCAAGGGGTCACCAGGGGACTGTTTTTT. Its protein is CASSQGVTRGLFF.

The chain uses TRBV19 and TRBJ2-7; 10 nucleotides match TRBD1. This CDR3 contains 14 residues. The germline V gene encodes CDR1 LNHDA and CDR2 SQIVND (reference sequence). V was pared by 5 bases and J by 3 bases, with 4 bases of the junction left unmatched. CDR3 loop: CASSPGTGVYEQYF. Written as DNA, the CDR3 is TGTGCCAGTAGTCCCGGGACAGGGGTCTACGAGCAGTACTTC.

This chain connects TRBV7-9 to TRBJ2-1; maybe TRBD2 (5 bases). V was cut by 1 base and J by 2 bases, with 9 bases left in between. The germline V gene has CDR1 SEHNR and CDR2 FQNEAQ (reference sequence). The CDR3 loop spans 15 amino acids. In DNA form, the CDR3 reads TGTGCCAGCAGCTTAGTCGAGGGCCCCTACAATGAGCAGTTCTTC. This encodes CASSLVEGPYNEQFF.

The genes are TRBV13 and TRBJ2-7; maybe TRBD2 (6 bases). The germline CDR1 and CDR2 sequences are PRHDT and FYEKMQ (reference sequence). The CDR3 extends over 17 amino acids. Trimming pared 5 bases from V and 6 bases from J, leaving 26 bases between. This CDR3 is CASSRIMSFGGIGEQYF. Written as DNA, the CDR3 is TGTGCCAGCAGCCGAATTATGTCCTTCGGCGGGATCGGCGAGCAGTACTTC.

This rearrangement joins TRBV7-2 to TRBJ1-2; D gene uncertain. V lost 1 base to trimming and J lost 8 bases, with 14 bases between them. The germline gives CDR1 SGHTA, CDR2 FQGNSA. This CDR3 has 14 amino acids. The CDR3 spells CASSLVGRGGGYTF. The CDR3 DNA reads TGTGCCAGCAGCTTAGTTGGGCGGGGAGGGGGCTACACCTTC.

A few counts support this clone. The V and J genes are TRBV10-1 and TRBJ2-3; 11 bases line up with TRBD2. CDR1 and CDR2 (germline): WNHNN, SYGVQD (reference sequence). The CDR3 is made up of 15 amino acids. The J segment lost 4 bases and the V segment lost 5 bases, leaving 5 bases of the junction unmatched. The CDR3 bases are TGCGCCAGCAGTTCTCCGGGACTAGCGGCAGATACGCAGTATTTT. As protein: CASSSPGLAADTQYF.